This TCR beta chain stems from a study of blood T cell repertoires in COVID-19. Authors' methods: The assay estimated nucleated cells by amplifying reference gene primers. The assay was immunoSEQ multiplex PCR, and TCRdb's table has in-frame clones only and misses some. The V and J calls and clone size were taken over from that table, and D and trimming were inferred from the DNA. There are hundreds of thousands of clones in the sample; 85% to 90% occur only once, and roughly 0.25% lies in the top ten. The V gene's germline CDR1 is MNHEY and CDR2 SVGAGI. The CDR3 contains 15 residues. V gave up 6 bases and J gave up 8 bases; unmatched junction bases: 15.

This chain links TRBV6-5 with TRBJ1-2; 7 nucleotides match TRBD1. Material: peripheral blood. The origin of this receptor is a young woman with acute or convalescent COVID-19. The CDR3 nucleotides read TGTGCCAGCAGAACCTCTACAGGGGAGATTTACGGCTACACCTTC. Amino acid sequence: CASRTSTGEIYGYTF.